The clone carrying this TCR beta chain was counted only a few times. Its antigen is not known. The data were produced by immunoSEQ multiplex PCR, yet TCRdb's version contains in-frame clones alone and is incomplete. The sample shows some 110,000 clones, 85% to 95% of them seen only once. The source of the sample is a study of Tregs in tolerant kidney transplant recipients. Findings and caveats of the study: Expanding Tregs on activated donor B cells appeared to best identify donor-specific TCRbeta clones.

The sequence derives from a human donor in good health. Sequenced input: CD4+ T cells from blood.

This CDR3 reads CSGIQGNGYTF. The CDR3 coding sequence is TGCAGTGGCATACAGGGGAATGGCTACACCTTC. The chain has TRBV20-1 and TRBJ1-2, with 7 bases lining up with TRBD1. The germline V gene encodes CDR1 DFQATT and CDR2 SNEGSKA (reference sequence). The CDR3 covers 11 residues. V lost 7 bases, J lost 6 bases, and 5 bases stayed unmatched.